The TCR beta chain described here comes from a study of T cells in Graves' hyperthyroidism and ophthalmopathy. Study-wide results and caveats: Median prediction lead before ophthalmopathy onset was roughly 6 months with the model.

The CDR3 has 14 residues. The V gene's germline CDR1 is SEHNR and CDR2 FQNEAQ (reference sequence). V lost 5 bases and J lost 4, with 14 bases in between. This clonotype was counted between two and nine times. What it recognizes is unknown. TCR beta CDR3 regions were amplified from RNA transcripts. The HTBI primer set was used in a first-round RT-PCR of the TCR CDR3. One entry per CDR3 protein results from TCRdb running MiXCR on the multiplex PCR reads. The sample carries 490,000 or so distinct CDR3 sequences, approximately 23% recorded once. The receptor was isolated from a woman aged 70-85 years with Graves' ophthalmopathy. V gene TRBV7-9 combines with J gene TRBJ1-2, with D perhaps TRBD1 (6 bases). Material: blood. This chain's CDR3 is CASSRQDEGYGYTF. CDR3 nucleotide sequence: TGTGCCAGCAGCCGACAGGACGAGGGCTATGGCTACACCTTC. Using reference TRBV7-9 and TRBJ1-2 for the parts outside the CDR3, the full variable domain is DTGVSQNPRHKITKRGQNVTFRCDPISEHNRLYWYRQTLGQGPEFLTYFQNEAQLEKSRLLSDRFSAERPKGSFSTLEIQRTEQGDSAMYLCASSRQDEGYGYTFGSGTRLTVV.